This TCR beta chain was identified during a study of STAT5B mutations in CD4+ large granular lymphocyte leukemia. Profiling relied on immunoSEQ multiplex PCR, and the TCRdb table lists in-frame clones only, not all of them. The data show more than 20,000 clones, under 90% seen once. CDR3 size: 15 residues. V was clipped by 8 bases and J by 6 bases, with 17 bases between them. The germline V gene encodes CDR1 SGHAT and CDR2 FQNNGV. The sample taken for sequencing was CD4+ T cells from blood buffy coats. This TCR came from a human donor in good health. V usage is TRBV11-2 and J usage is TRBJ1-6; TRBD1 is a possible D gene (6 bases). This CDR3 is CASEARGHLNSPLHF. The CDR3 DNA is TGTGCCAGCGAAGCCCGGGGACACCTTAATTCACCCCTCCACTTT.